Below, 22 T cell receptor beta chains from the same sample are listed, as sequenced in a study of siplizumab effects on memory and regulatory T cells. Only in-frame clones appear in the TCRdb table, and some are missing; sequencing was by immunoSEQ multiplex PCR. The table records approximately 120,000 clones, 93% of them present only once. Source material: non-Treg CD4+ T cells sorted from blood. Receptors originate from a human donor in good health.

This chain connects TRBV11-2 to TRBJ2-7, with D perhaps TRBD1 (6 bases). V was pared by 1 base and J by 4 bases, with 8 bases between. The CDR3 contains 13 residues. Germline V gives CDR1 SGHAT, CDR2 FQNNGV. CDR3 nucleotides: TGTGCCAGCAGCTTAGGGACAGCTTACGAGCAGTACTTC. This encodes CASSLGTAYEQYF.

This chain uses TRBV28 with TRBJ1-2; D remains ambiguous. This CDR3 has 10 amino acids. CDR1 is MDHEN, CDR2 SYDVKM, per germline. V shed 8 bases and J shed 8 bases, with 9 bases lying between them. CDR3 protein: CASSQSGYTF. As DNA, the CDR3 is TGTGCCAGCTCACAGTCGGGCTACACCTTC.

This chain links TRBV7-3 with TRBJ2-5; no definite D call. Between the trimmed V and J ends, which lost 2 bases and 5 bases, there was a span of 9 bases. The germline V gene has CDR1 SGHTA and CDR2 FQGTGA. CDR3 length: 13 residues. The CDR3 DNA sequence: TGTGCCAGCAGCTTAGAAGGGTGGGAGACCCAGTACTTC. It is translated as CASSLEGWETQYF. The complete variable domain, with remaining parts taken from reference TRBV7-3 and TRBJ2-5, reads GAGVSQTPSNKVTEKGKYVELRCDPISGHTALYWYRQSLGQGPEFLIYFQGTGAADDSGLPNDRFFAVRPEGSVSTLKIQRTERGDSAVYLCASSLEGWETQYFGPGTRLLVL.

The chain has TRBV18 and TRBJ2-2, with D perhaps given as TRBD1 or TRBD2 (6 bases each). V dropped 1 base and J dropped 0 bases, with 9 bases sitting between them. The V gene's germline CDR1 is KGHSH and CDR2 LQKENI. This CDR3 comprises 16 residues. CDR3 loop: CASSPLRGANTGELFF. The CDR3 nucleotides are TGTGCCAGCTCACCACTAAGGGGGGCGAACACCGGGGAGCTGTTTTTT.

The chain uses TRBV27 and TRBJ1-2, with a tentative D call TRBD1 (5 bases). From germline, CDR1 is MNHEY and CDR2 SMNVEV (reference sequence). V lost 8 bases and J 2 bases, leaving 15 bases between the germline ends. This CDR3 is 14 amino acids long. The CDR3 region has the DNA TGTGCCAGCCGTACAGGTTCCCCGAACTATGGCTACACCTTC. The encoded protein is CASRTGSPNYGYTF.

As to this clone: Other DNA sequences in this specimen translate into the identical CDR3. The V gene is TRBV5-3, the J gene TRBJ1-5; no clear D. TRBV5-3 is marked as an open reading frame, function uncertain. The CDR3 sequence is 14 residues long. V lost 6 bases and J lost 0, with 10 bases in between. DNA for the CDR3: TGTGCCAGAACGGGTTGGGATAGCAATCAGCCCCAGCATTTT. It is translated as CARTGWDSNQPQHF.

This clone is a singleton in its sample. This rearrangement joins TRBV2 to TRBJ2-3; 13 nucleotides match TRBD2. With V trimmed by 6 bases and J by 2 bases, 2 bases remained unmatched. The CDR3 length is 15 residues. CDR1 and CDR2 from the germline V gene are SNHLY and FYNNEI. In DNA form, the CDR3 reads TGTGCCAGCAGAGGACTAGCGGGGGCCACAGATACGCAGTATTTT. Translated: CASRGLAGATDTQYF.

The gene calls are TRBV5-6 and TRBJ1-1; D uncertain. Germline CDR1 SGHDT, CDR2 YYEEEE. Trimming shortened V by 2 bases and J by 1 base, and 9 bases separated the two germline ends. The CDR3 sequence is 14 residues long. The CDR3 coding sequence is TGTGCCAGCAGCTTCCCCGTGGGGAACACTGAAGCTTTCTTT. It yields the protein CASSFPVGNTEAFF.

This clone was observed a handful of times. This sequence joins TRBV20-1 and TRBJ1-2; D is unclear. Germline V gives CDR1 DFQATT, CDR2 SNEGSKA (reference sequence). CDR3 size: 11 residues. V was pared by 3 bases and J by 10 bases, with 12 bases between. This CDR3 is CSASRGPTYTF. CDR3 nucleotide sequence: TGCAGTGCTAGTCGCGGACCGACCTACACCTTC.

The J gene is TRBJ2-7, the V gene TRBV6-1, with 8 bases fitting TRBD2. This CDR3 has 16 residues. Germline CDR1 and CDR2: MNHNS and SASEGT. Unmatched junction bases numbered 11, after V lost 3 bases and J lost 4 bases. The CDR3 is CASSDPPGGPIYEQYF. In DNA form, the CDR3 reads TGTGCCAGCAGTGACCCCCCGGGGGGGCCTATTTACGAGCAGTACTTC.

This rearrangement joins TRBV6-5 to TRBJ2-3; D gene ambiguous. The CDR3 is made up of 11 amino acids. Per germline, CDR1 MNHEY and CDR2 SVGAGI. Trimming took 6 bases from V and 5 from J, leaving 6 bases between them. CDR3 residues: CASRTIDTQYF. The CDR3 DNA reads TGTGCCAGCAGGACAATAGATACGCAGTATTTT.

The gene calls are TRBV15 and TRBJ2-7, with unresolved D. The CDR3 is 16 residues long. The V gene's germline CDR1 is LNHNV and CDR2 YYDKDF (reference sequence). Between the trimmed V and J ends, which lost 0 bases and 2 bases, there was a span of 14 bases. The CDR3 loop reads CATSRDSGVGPYEQYF. CDR3 in DNA: TGTGCCACCAGCAGAGATTCAGGTGTTGGGCCCTACGAGCAGTACTTC.

The chain employs TRBV5-5 and TRBJ2-7; 8 nucleotides align to TRBD1. Germline V CDR1 and CDR2: SGHKS, YYEKEE (reference sequence). The J segment lost 4 bases and the V segment lost 2 bases, leaving 11 bases of the junction unmatched. The CDR3 has 16 residues. CDR3 DNA sequence: TGTGCCAGCAGCTTCTTTGGCAGCGGACAGGGTTACGAGCAGTACTTC. As protein: CASSFFGSGQGYEQYF.

The CDR3 here is CASSVMGVGTEAFF. Written as DNA, the CDR3 is TGTGCCAGCAGCGTAATGGGGGTCGGCACTGAAGCTTTCTTT. V and J are TRBV9 and TRBJ1-1, with D possibly TRBD1 on 5 matching bases. CDR3 size: 14 residues. Germline lookup yields CDR1 SGDLS and CDR2 YYNGEE. Trimming left V 1 base short and J 4 bases short, with 11 bases between.

This chain uses TRBV6-5 with TRBJ1-5; D possibly corresponds to TRBD1 (5 bases). Germline V gene data show CDR1 as MNHEY and CDR2 as SVGAGI. The ends were cut back, 1 base at V and 0 bases at J, with 10 bases in the middle. CDR3 length: 16 amino acids. CDR3 amino acids: CASSYYPTASNQPQHF. For the CDR3, the DNA is TGTGCCAGCAGTTACTATCCGACAGCTAGCAATCAGCCCCAGCATTTT.

This clone was detected only once. The CDR3 nucleotides are TGCGCCAGCAGCTTCAACCGGGACCTTAATTCACCCCTCCACTTT. Encoded protein: CASSFNRDLNSPLHF. The rearrangement joins TRBV5-1 to TRBJ1-6; a possible D gene is TRBD1 (5 bases). Between the trimmed V and J ends, which lost 2 bases and 6 bases, there was a span of 12 bases. The CDR3 extends over 15 amino acids. Germline CDR1 is SGHRS and CDR2 is YFSETQ. Filled out from reference TRBV5-1 and TRBJ1-6, the complete variable domain reads KAGVTQTPRYLIKTRGQQVTLSCSPISGHRSVSWYQQTPGQGLQFLFEYFSETQRNKGNFPGRFSGRQFSNSRSEMNVSTLELGDSALYLCASSFNRDLNSPLHFGNGTRLTVT.

This chain links TRBV7-2 with TRBJ1-1, with D unresolved. This CDR3 comprises 17 residues. The germline V and J ends were trimmed by 5 bases and 3 bases, with 22 bases remaining between them. Germline V gene sequence: CDR1 SGHTA, CDR2 FQGNSA. Here the CDR3 DNA reads TGTGCCAGCAGCCTGGGAACGGGCCCGGGGAGGGACACTGAAGCTTTCTTT. Translating gives CASSLGTGPGRDTEAFF.

In its sample, this clone was seen once. The V gene is TRBV5-1, the J gene TRBJ2-3, with TRBD2 as a possible D gene (7 bases). Trimming cost V 3 bases and J 1 base, with 9 bases left between them. The CDR3 is 14 amino acids. Germline V gene data show CDR1 as SGHRS and CDR2 as YFSETQ. The CDR3 loop is CASSSGGRTDTQYF. Written as DNA, the CDR3 is TGCGCCAGCAGCTCGGGGGGCCGCACAGATACGCAGTATTTT.

The chain has TRBV7-7 and TRBJ1-5, with 8 bases aligning to TRBD1. Per the germline V gene, CDR1 is SSHAT and CDR2 is FNYEAQ (reference sequence). V was clipped by 5 bases and J by 3 bases; unmatched bases: 12. This CDR3 comprises 17 residues. The CDR3 loop is CASSPPDRGEANQPQHF. CDR3 sequence (DNA): TGTGCCAGCAGCCCCCCTGACAGGGGCGAAGCCAATCAGCCCCAGCATTTT.

In this sample, this clone turned up once. Its ends do not fully match the called genes, so a read error is possible. The chain links TRBV6-1 to TRBJ2-5; D might be TRBD1 or TRBD2, each matching 5 bases. The CDR3 sequence is 16 residues long. Germline CDR1 and CDR2: MNHNS and SASEGT. CDR3 nucleotides: TGTGCCGGCAGTGAAAGGCTGGGACCTAGCCGCGAGACCCAGTACTTC. Translation: CAGSERLGPSRETQYF.

This CDR3 reads CASSFLDKISYNEQFF. The DNA for the CDR3 is TGTGCCAGCAGTTTCCTAGACAAGATCTCCTACAATGAGCAGTTCTTC. This chain joins TRBV27 and TRBJ2-1; D ambiguous. V was shortened by 3 bases and J by 0 bases, with 12 bases between the two germline ends. The CDR3 extends over 16 amino acids. The V gene's germline CDR1 is MNHEY and CDR2 SMNVEV (reference sequence).

The chain couples TRBV7-9 to TRBJ1-5; no reliable D call. The CDR3 loop spans 15 amino acids. With 1 base removed from V and 0 bases from J, the gap between germline ends came to 7 bases. Germline values: CDR1 SEHNR, CDR2 FQNEAQ (reference sequence). In DNA form, the CDR3 reads TGTGCCAGCAGCTTAGGAGGGTATAGCAATCAGCCCCAGCATTTT. Its protein product is CASSLGGYSNQPQHF.